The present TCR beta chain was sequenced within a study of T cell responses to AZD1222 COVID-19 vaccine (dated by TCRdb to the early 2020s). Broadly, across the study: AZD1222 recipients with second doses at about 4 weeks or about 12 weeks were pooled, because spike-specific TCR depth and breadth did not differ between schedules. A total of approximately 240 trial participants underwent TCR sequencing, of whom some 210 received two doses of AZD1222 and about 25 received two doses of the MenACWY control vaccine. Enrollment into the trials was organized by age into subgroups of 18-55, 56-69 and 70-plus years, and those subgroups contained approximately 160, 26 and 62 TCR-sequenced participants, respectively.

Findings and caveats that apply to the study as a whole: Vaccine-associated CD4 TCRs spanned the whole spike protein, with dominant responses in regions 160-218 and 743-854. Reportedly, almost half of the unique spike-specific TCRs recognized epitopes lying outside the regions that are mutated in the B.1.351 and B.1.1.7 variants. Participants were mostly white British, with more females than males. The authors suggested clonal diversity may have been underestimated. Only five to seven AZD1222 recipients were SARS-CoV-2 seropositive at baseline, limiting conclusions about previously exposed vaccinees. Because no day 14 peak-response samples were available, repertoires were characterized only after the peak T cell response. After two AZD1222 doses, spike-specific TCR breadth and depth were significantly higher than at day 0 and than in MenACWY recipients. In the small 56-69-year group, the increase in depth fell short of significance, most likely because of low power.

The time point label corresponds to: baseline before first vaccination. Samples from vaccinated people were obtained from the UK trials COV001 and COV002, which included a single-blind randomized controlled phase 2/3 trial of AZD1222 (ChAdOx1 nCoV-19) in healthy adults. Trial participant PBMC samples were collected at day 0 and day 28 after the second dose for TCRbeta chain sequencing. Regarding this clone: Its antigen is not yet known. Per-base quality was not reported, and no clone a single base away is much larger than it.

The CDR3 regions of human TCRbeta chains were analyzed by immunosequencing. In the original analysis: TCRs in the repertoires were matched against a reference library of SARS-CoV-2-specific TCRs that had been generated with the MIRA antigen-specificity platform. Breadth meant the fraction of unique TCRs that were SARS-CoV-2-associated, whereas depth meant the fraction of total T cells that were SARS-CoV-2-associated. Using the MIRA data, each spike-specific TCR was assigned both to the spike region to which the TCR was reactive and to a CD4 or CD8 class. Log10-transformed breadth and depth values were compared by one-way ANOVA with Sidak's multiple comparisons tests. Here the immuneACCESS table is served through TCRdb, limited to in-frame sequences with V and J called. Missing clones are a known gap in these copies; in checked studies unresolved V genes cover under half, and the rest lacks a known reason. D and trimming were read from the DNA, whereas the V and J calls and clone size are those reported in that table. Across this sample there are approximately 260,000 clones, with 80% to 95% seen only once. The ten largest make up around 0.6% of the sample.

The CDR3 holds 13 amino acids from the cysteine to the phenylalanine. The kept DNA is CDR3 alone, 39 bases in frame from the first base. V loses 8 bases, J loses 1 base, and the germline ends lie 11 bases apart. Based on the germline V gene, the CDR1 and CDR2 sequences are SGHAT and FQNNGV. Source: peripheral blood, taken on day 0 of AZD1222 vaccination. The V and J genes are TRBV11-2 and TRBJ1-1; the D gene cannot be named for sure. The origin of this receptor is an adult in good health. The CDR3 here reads CASDGYQNTEAFF. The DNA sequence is TGTGCCAGCGATGGGTACCAGAACACTGAAGCTTTCTTT.